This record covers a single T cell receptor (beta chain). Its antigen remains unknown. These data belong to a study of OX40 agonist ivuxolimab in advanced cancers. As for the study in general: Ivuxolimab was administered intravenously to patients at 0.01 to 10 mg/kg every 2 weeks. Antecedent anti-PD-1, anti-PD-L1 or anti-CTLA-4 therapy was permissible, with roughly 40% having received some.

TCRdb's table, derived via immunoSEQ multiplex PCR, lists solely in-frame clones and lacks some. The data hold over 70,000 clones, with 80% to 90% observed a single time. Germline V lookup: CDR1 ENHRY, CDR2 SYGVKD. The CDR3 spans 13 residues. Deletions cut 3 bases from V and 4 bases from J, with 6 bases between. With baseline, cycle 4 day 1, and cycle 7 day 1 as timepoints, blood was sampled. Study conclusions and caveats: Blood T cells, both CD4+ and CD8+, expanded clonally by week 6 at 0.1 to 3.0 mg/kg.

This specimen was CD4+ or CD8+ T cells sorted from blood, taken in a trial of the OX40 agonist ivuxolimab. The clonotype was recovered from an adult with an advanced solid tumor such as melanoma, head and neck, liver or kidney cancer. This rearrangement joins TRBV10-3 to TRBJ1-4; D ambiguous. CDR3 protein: CAISDLVNEKLFF. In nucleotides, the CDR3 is TGTGCCATCAGTGACTTGGTTAATGAAAAACTGTTTTTT.